The 17 T cell receptor beta chains listed next were all sequenced from one sample in a study of beta chain features in type 1 diabetes. Study outcomes and limitations: Type 1 diabetes patients had moderately but significantly shorter TCRB CDR3s in all four CD4+ subsets.

What was sequenced were expressed TCRB transcripts, since all of the isolated RNA had been reverse transcribed. TCRdb keeps only in-frame clones here, not all; method: immunoSEQ multiplex PCR. Among hundreds of thousands of clones, 15% were seen once, and the ten largest hold around 0.015%. Their recognized antigens are unknown. The sequenced sample consisted of naive CD4+ T cells from blood. The receptors were sampled from a man younger than 30 with type 1 diabetes.

V and J are TRBV2 and TRBJ2-7; no definite D call. Germline-derived CDR1 and CDR2 are SNHLY and FYNNEI. Trimming took off 6 bases at V and 1 base at J, with 10 bases between the two ends. The CDR3 contains 13 residues. Written as DNA, the CDR3 is TGTGCCAGCAGGAGTTTCGGGTCCTACGAGCAGTACTTC. Translation: CASRSFGSYEQYF.

This clone was observed a few times. V usage is TRBV10-1 and J usage is TRBJ2-1; 8 bases agree with TRBD1. CDR3 length: 14 residues. The V gene's germline CDR1 is WNHNN and CDR2 SYGVQD (reference sequence). V shed 6 bases, J shed 0 bases, and the junction held 1 base outside the gene matches. CDR3 sequence: CASSDRGSYNEQFF. The CDR3 DNA sequence: TGCGCCAGCAGCGACAGGGGCTCCTACAATGAGCAGTTCTTC.

This rearrangement joins TRBV11-2 to TRBJ2-1, with 11 bases lining up with TRBD2. Germline V gene data show CDR1 as SGHAT and CDR2 as FQNNGV. The CDR3 covers 15 residues. J gave up 10 bases and V 6 bases, and 11 bases lay outside the gene matches. CDR3: CASSQTSGRGREQFF. For the CDR3, the DNA is TGTGCCAGCAGTCAAACTAGCGGGAGAGGACGGGAGCAGTTCTTC.

This clone was counted a few times. The chain joins TRBV2 to TRBJ1-5; 8 bases map to TRBD1. Trimming took 4 bases from V and 2 from J; bases not matched to a gene: 1. CDR1 and CDR2 from the germline V gene are SNHLY and FYNNEI. The CDR3 consists of 14 residues. CDR3 in amino acids: CASSGDRRNQPQHF. In DNA, the CDR3 is TGTGCCAGCAGTGGGGACAGGCGCAATCAGCCCCAGCATTTT.

This clone was detected a few times. V gene TRBV5-6 combines with J gene TRBJ1-6, with D maybe TRBD1 (6 bases). The V end was cut by 5 bases, the J end by 11 bases, with 20 bases between. The CDR3 is 15 amino acids. Germline CDR1 and CDR2: SGHDT and YYEEEE. The CDR3 DNA sequence: TGTGCCAGCAGATCCCGGTGGGGGGGCGCAGCACCCCTCCACTTT. Translation: CASRSRWGGAAPLHF.

The chain combines TRBV7-9 with TRBJ2-2, with TRBD1 matching 8 bases. This CDR3 has 17 residues. Germline V gene sequence: CDR1 SEHNR, CDR2 FQNEAQ (reference sequence). The V gene end was trimmed by 4 bases and the J gene end by 4 bases; junction bases not matched to a gene: 11. Here the CDR3 reads CASSSRQGTSSTGELFF. The CDR3 bases are TGTGCCAGCAGCTCAAGACAGGGGACCTCGAGCACCGGGGAGCTGTTTTTT.

The V and J genes are TRBV4-1 and TRBJ2-3; possibly TRBD2 for D (6 bases). The V and J ends lost 1 base and 3 bases respectively, with 11 bases between them. Looked up from germline, CDR1 is MGHRA and CDR2 is YSYEKL. This CDR3 contains 15 residues. Written as DNA, the CDR3 is TGCGCCAGCAGCCAAGCGGGAGTGAGGACAGATACGCAGTATTTT. Protein sequence: CASSQAGVRTDTQYF.

V usage is TRBV20-1 and J usage is TRBJ1-2, with TRBD1 identical over 7 bases. After removal of 8 bases from V and 3 bases from J, the junction contained 3 bases not matched to a gene. This CDR3 contains 11 residues. From germline, CDR1 is DFQATT and CDR2 SNEGSKA (reference sequence). CDR3 sequence reads: CSLGTDYGYTF. In DNA, the CDR3 is TGCAGTCTCGGGACAGACTATGGCTACACCTTC.

This clone was observed a few times. V and J are TRBV18 and TRBJ1-1, with 8 nucleotides matching TRBD1. In germline, CDR1 is KGHSH, CDR2 LQKENI. With 5 bases clipped from V and 6 bases from J, the junction kept 8 bases outside the gene matches. The CDR3 sequence is 14 residues long. CDR3 coding DNA: TGTGCCAGCTCAACTACCGGGACAGGAGCTGAAGCTTTCTTT. Translated: CASSTTGTGAEAFF.

This clone has more than one count but fewer than ten. The chain employs TRBV14 and TRBJ2-7; TRBD1 matches at 9 bases. Germline loops: CDR1 SGHDN, CDR2 FVKESK. The CDR3 runs 17 residues. V trimming: 0 bases; J trimming: 3 bases; junction bases outside the gene matches: 9. DNA for the CDR3: TGTGCCAGCAGCCAAGATCTAGGGACAGGGCGAGTCTACGAGCAGTACTTC. This codes for CASSQDLGTGRVYEQYF. Drawing the rest from reference TRBV14 and TRBJ2-7, the complete variable domain is EAGVTQFPSHSVIEKGQTVTLRCDPISGHDNLYWYRRVMGKEIKFLLHFVKESKQDESGMPNNRFLAERTGGTYSTLKVQPAELEDSGVYFCASSQDLGTGRVYEQYFGPGTRLTVT.

The V gene is TRBV11-2, the J gene TRBJ2-3; TRBD1 matches 7 bases. CDR1 is SGHAT, CDR2 FQNNGV, per germline. This CDR3 spans 15 amino acids. V dropped 6 bases and J dropped 4; count of bases not matched to a gene: 10. The CDR3 DNA follows: TGTGCCAGCAGTTCAGGGGGTAGCGTGGCAGATACGCAGTATTTT. Its translation: CASSSGGSVADTQYF.

The sample holds a few counts of this clone. The rearrangement links TRBV30 to TRBJ2-1; 10 bases agree with TRBD2. Germline trimming cut 2 bases from V and 0 bases from J; bases unmatched to any gene: 4. Germline CDR1 is GTSNPN and CDR2 is SVGIG (reference sequence). This CDR3 region has 16 residues. In DNA form, the CDR3 reads TGTGCCTGGAGTAAGCGGGAGGGCCTCTCCTACAATGAGCAGTTCTTC. Protein product: CAWSKREGLSYNEQFF.

The table lists this clone with a few counts. The V gene is TRBV2, the J gene TRBJ2-2, with D maybe TRBD1 (6 bases). V was shortened by 5 bases and J by 6 bases, with 7 bases between the two germline ends. CDR1 and CDR2 (germline): SNHLY, FYNNEI. The CDR3 is made up of 12 amino acids. The CDR3 here is CASSYRAGELFF. DNA of the CDR3: TGTGCCAGCAGTTACAGGGCCGGGGAGCTGTTTTTT.

V usage is TRBV19 and J usage is TRBJ2-2; 8 positions agree with TRBD2. Looked up from germline, CDR1 is LNHDA and CDR2 is SQIVND (reference sequence). CDR3 length equals 16 residues. After removal of 3 bases from V and 4 bases from J, the junction contained 7 bases not matched to a gene. DNA of the CDR3: TGTGCCAGTAGTATTCGACGGGCGGGGGGCACCGGGGAGCTGTTTTTT. Its translation: CASSIRRAGGTGELFF.

This chain connects TRBV5-4 to TRBJ2-2, with D possibly TRBD2 on 6 matching bases. The CDR3 loop spans 17 amino acids. Per the germline V gene, CDR1 is SGHNT and CDR2 is YYREEE (reference sequence). V was shortened by 2 bases and J by 1 base, with 15 bases between the two germline ends. The CDR3 protein is CASSLVRDSLNTGELFF. The DNA of the CDR3 is TGTGCCAGCAGCTTAGTCCGGGACTCGCTGAACACCGGGGAGCTGTTTTTT.

The chain recombines TRBV27 with TRBJ2-4; 8 bases align to TRBD2. V lost 3 bases and J lost 8; bases outside the gene matches: 9. Per germline, CDR1 MNHEY and CDR2 SMNVEV (reference sequence). The CDR3 extends over 15 amino acids. The CDR3 reads CASSFVAGGSDIQYF. Written as DNA, the CDR3 is TGTGCCAGCAGTTTCGTCGCGGGGGGCTCTGACATTCAGTACTTC.

The chain has TRBV9 and TRBJ2-3, with TRBD1 matching 8 bases. Germline V gene sequence: CDR1 SGDLS, CDR2 YYNGEE. The CDR3 spans 14 residues. V lost 0 bases, J lost 3 bases, and 0 bases stayed unmatched. For the CDR3, the DNA is TGTGCCAGCAGCGTAGGACAGGGGACAGATACGCAGTATTTT. Its translation: CASSVGQGTDTQYF.